This T cell receptor (beta chain) is drawn from a study of beta chain features in type 1 diabetes. Study as a whole: Sorted cells, more than 95,000,000 in number, were examined across all samples.

Expressed TCRB transcripts got sequenced, as all isolated RNA was reverse transcribed. This table comes from immunoSEQ multiplex PCR, and its TCRdb copy is limited to in-frame clones, with some not included. The sample shows about 930,000 clones, under 20% of them seen only once. The CDR3 totals 15 residues. Germline assignment: CDR1 SGHTA and CDR2 FQGNSA. Trimming cost V 5 bases and J 7 bases, with 20 bases left between them. Regarding this clone: Its antigen is unidentified.

It was via CD45RO/CCR7/CD25/CD127/CD95/CD27 that CD4+ naive, central memory, regulatory and stem cell-like memory cells were sorted. Points from the study as a whole: Researchers report that Type 1 diabetes patients had moderately but significantly shorter TCRB CDR3s across all four CD4+ subsets. The naive, central memory and Treg TCRB repertoires showed an apparent similarity that was greater among patients than among healthy donors.

The TCR was taken from a woman aged 18-35 years in good health. The chain uses TRBV7-2 and TRBJ1-2; D is possibly TRBD1 (6 bases). Sequencing was done on a sample of naive CD4+ T cells from blood. The CDR3 spells CASSLFLGRGSGYTF. In DNA form, the CDR3 reads TGTGCCAGCAGCCTCTTCTTGGGCAGGGGCTCTGGCTACACCTTC.